The sequence of this TCR beta chain was determined in a study of T cell clonotyping in hematopoietic cell transplantation. Points from the study as a whole: Recipient TCR diversity dropped after transplant; expanded clonotypes rose from day 30 to 180. Few recipient clonotypes overlapped donors; over 97% were de novo at given depth.

TCRdb's table, derived via immunoSEQ multiplex PCR, lists solely in-frame clones and lacks some. The sample holds fewer than 2,500 clones; about 88% are singletons and the top ten take around 4.2%. On this clone itself: No antigen is known for it.

The germline V gene has CDR1 ENHRY and CDR2 SYGVKD. Between the trimmed V and J ends, which lost 3 bases and 1 base, there was a span of 16 bases. This CDR3 is 16 amino acids long. The chain couples TRBV10-3 to TRBJ2-7; D is unclear. Sequenced: peripheral blood mononuclear cells. The sequence came from a man aged 40-49 years in good health. Some clones in this sample may be carry-over from other donors' samples. Here the CDR3 DNA reads TGTGCCATCAGTGAACCCGAGGCAGTAAAGTCCTACGAGCAGTACTTC. This codes for CAISEPEAVKSYEQYF.